The 23 T cell receptor beta chains reported below all come from one sample, sequenced in a study of T cell repertoires in cytomegalovirus infection. TCRdb reanalysed the reads using MiXCR and keeps one entry per CDR3 protein. This sample carries more than 500,000 distinct CDR3 sequences, approximately 17% of them seen once, and the ten largest clones take about 24%. The sample taken for sequencing was CD8+ T cells from PBMCs. The receptor set was obtained from a human donor in good health (CMV status not recorded). Some clones in this sample may be carry-over from other donors' samples.

This clonotype has ten or more counts. The rearrangement joins TRBV7-9 to TRBJ2-7; D could derive from TRBD1 or TRBD2 (6 bases each). This CDR3 region has 17 residues. Germline V lookup: CDR1 SEHNR, CDR2 FQNEAQ (reference sequence). Trimming stripped 5 bases from V and 3 bases from J, with 23 bases between. The CDR3 DNA is TGTGCCAGCAGCATTCCGAGGGGGGCAGGGCTTAACTACGAGCAGTACTTC. Its protein is CASSIPRGAGLNYEQYF.

This clonotype has at least ten counts. The chain joins TRBV11-2 to TRBJ2-7; D uncertain. Germline CDR1 reads SGHAT; CDR2 reads FQNNGV. Trimming stripped 5 bases from V and 2 bases from J, with 22 bases between. The CDR3 length is 17 residues. The CDR3 region has the DNA TGTGCCAGCAGCACATATGGTGGGCAGGAGAGTACCTACGAGCAGTACTTC. This sequence encodes CASSTYGGQESTYEQYF.

V is TRBV14 and J is TRBJ1-1; 7 bases map to TRBD1. V gave up 4 bases and J gave up 8 bases; unmatched junction bases: 7. CDR1 and CDR2 (germline): SGHDN, FVKESK. The CDR3 length is 13 residues. The CDR3 protein is CASSLAGTAEAFF. The CDR3 region has the DNA TGTGCCAGCAGCCTCGCGGGGACAGCAGAAGCTTTCTTT.

In this sample, this clonotype turned up a few times. J is TRBJ2-7 and V is TRBV27; 13 bases line up with TRBD2. CDR1 is MNHEY and CDR2 is SMNVEV in the germline V gene (reference sequence). V shed 6 bases, J shed 6 bases, and the junction held 8 bases outside the gene matches. The CDR3 has 15 amino acids. The DNA of the CDR3 is TGTGCCAGCAGCCCCGGGACTAGCGGGATTGGCGAGCAGTACTTC. This sequence encodes CASSPGTSGIGEQYF.

This chain links TRBV20-1 with TRBJ2-7, with D possibly being TRBD2 (5 bases). Between the trimmed V and J ends, which lost 5 bases and 4 bases, there was a span of 15 bases. The CDR3 loop spans 13 amino acids. CDR1 is DFQATT, CDR2 SNEGSKA, per germline (reference sequence). The CDR3 sequence is CSACLDGDYEQYF. The CDR3 bases are TGCAGTGCTTGTCTCGACGGGGATTACGAGCAGTACTTC.

The rearrangement joins TRBV29-1 to TRBJ2-2; weak D call: TRBD1 (5 bases). CDR3 length: 12 amino acids. Germline V gene lookup returns CDR1 SQVTM and CDR2 ANQGSEA. Deletions cut 6 bases from V and 1 base from J, with 6 bases between. In DNA form, the CDR3 reads TGCAGCGTCAGGGAGAACACCGGGGAGCTGTTTTTT. Its protein is CSVRENTGELFF.

This clonotype was detected many times. The genes are TRBV28 and TRBJ2-5; no clear D gene. CDR1 MDHEN and CDR2 SYDVKM come from the germline V gene. The CDR3 length is 15 residues. V was pared by 3 bases and J by 5 bases, with 16 bases between. The CDR3 is CASSLSRQVPETQYF. The CDR3 nucleotides are TGTGCCAGCAGTTTGAGCAGGCAAGTTCCGGAGACCCAGTACTTC. The complete variable domain, with remaining parts taken from reference TRBV28 and TRBJ2-5, reads DVKVTQSSRYLVKRTGEKVFLECVQDMDHENMFWYRQDPGLGLRLIYFSYDVKMKEKGDIPEGYSVSREKKERFSLILESASTNQTSMYLCASSLSRQVPETQYFGPGTRLLVL.

This clonotype appeared many times. DNA of the CDR3: TGTGCCAGCAGCGTGGGACAGGGTGTGTCCTACGAGCAGTACTTC. Protein: CASSVGQGVSYEQYF. The rearrangement uses TRBV5-4 and TRBJ2-7; 9 nucleotides match TRBD1. Germline lookup yields CDR1 SGHNT and CDR2 YYREEE (reference sequence). The CDR3 runs to 15 residues. With V trimmed by 4 bases and J by 1 base, 6 bases remained unmatched.

In the case of this clonotype: Since a much larger clone is just one base distant, this may be a read error. The chain uses TRBV24-1 and TRBJ1-3; possible D gene TRBD1, 6 bases. Germline CDR1 KGHDR, CDR2 SFDVKD. This CDR3 is 15 amino acids long. CDR3 coding DNA: TGTGCCACCCGTGATCCAACAGGGTCCGGAAACACCATATATTTT. Protein: CATRDPTGSGNTIYF.

This clonotype was counted between two and nine times. The chain employs TRBV27 and TRBJ1-5; 7 positions agree with TRBD1. Per germline, CDR1 MNHEY and CDR2 SMNVEV (reference sequence). This CDR3 contains 18 residues. The V gene end was trimmed by 8 bases and the J gene end by 0 bases; junction bases not matched to a gene: 16. CDR3 in amino acids: CASHPRGAHLYSNQPQHF. In DNA form, the CDR3 reads TGTGCCAGCCACCCCAGGGGGGCCCACCTTTATAGCAATCAGCCCCAGCATTTT.

In its sample, this clonotype was seen a few times. V is TRBV7-3 and J is TRBJ1-1; tentatively, D is TRBD1 (5 bases). The CDR3 consists of 16 residues. The V gene lost 0 bases and the J gene lost 4 bases, with 15 bases spanning the gap. Per the germline V gene, CDR1 is SGHTA and CDR2 is FQGTGA. The CDR3 sequence: CASSLTGQGWGTEAFF. DNA for the CDR3: TGTGCCAGCAGCTTAACAGGGCAGGGATGGGGCACTGAAGCTTTCTTT. Drawing the rest from reference TRBV7-3 and TRBJ1-1, the complete variable domain is GAGVSQTPSNKVTEKGKYVELRCDPISGHTALYWYRQSLGQGPEFLIYFQGTGAADDSGLPNDRFFAVRPEGSVSTLKIQRTERGDSAVYLCASSLTGQGWGTEAFFGQGTRLTVV.

The J gene is TRBJ1-1, the V gene TRBV6-5, with D uncertain. From germline, CDR1 is MNHEY and CDR2 SVGAGI. The V end lost 7 bases, the J end lost 6 bases, and 18 bases lay between the germline ends. The CDR3 length is 14 residues. The CDR3 here is CASTPKVRGAEAFF. CDR3 DNA sequence: TGTGCCAGCACCCCTAAGGTGCGTGGCGCTGAAGCTTTCTTT.

The rearrangement links TRBV4-1 to TRBJ2-1; D might be TRBD2 (5 bases). CDR1 and CDR2 (germline): MGHRA, YSYEKL. The CDR3 has 17 residues. Trimming shortened V by 5 bases and J by 0 bases, and 17 bases separated the two germline ends. The CDR3 reads CASSSPLRASSYNEQFF. The CDR3 nucleotides are TGCGCCAGCAGCTCACCTTTGCGGGCAAGCTCCTACAATGAGCAGTTCTTC.

The chain combines TRBV7-9 with TRBJ1-2; a weak D match, TRBD1 (6 bases). Germline V gene lookup returns CDR1 SEHNR and CDR2 FQNEAQ (reference sequence). There are 16 residues in the CDR3. The germline V and J ends were trimmed by 5 bases and 3 bases, with 19 bases remaining between them. This CDR3 is CASSQSGGASDYGYTF. The DNA for the CDR3 is TGTGCCAGCAGCCAGAGCGGGGGGGCGAGCGACTATGGCTACACCTTC. Filled out from reference TRBV7-9 and TRBJ1-2, the complete variable domain reads DTGVSQNPRHKITKRGQNVTFRCDPISEHNRLYWYRQTLGQGPEFLTYFQNEAQLEKSRLLSDRFSAERPKGSFSTLEIQRTEQGDSAMYLCASSQSGGASDYGYTFGSGTRLTVV.

This clonotype showed up many times. The gene calls are TRBV2 and TRBJ1-4, with D possibly TRBD1 on 5 matching bases. V lost 9 bases, J lost 0 bases, and 8 bases lay in between. Germline V CDR1 and CDR2: SNHLY, FYNNEI. CDR3 length: 13 amino acids. Written as DNA, the CDR3 is TGTGCCAGGAGGGACCCAACTAATGAAAAACTGTTTTTT. Encoded protein: CARRDPTNEKLFF.

This clonotype is a singleton in its sample. A read error may be the cause here, since a much bigger clone is one base away. The CDR3 carries no conserved terminal phenylalanine or tryptophan, so it likely arises from a read error. The rearrangement uses TRBV7-8 and TRBJ2-7; the match to TRBD1 covers 12 bases. Trimming at V came to 5 bases and at J to 4 bases, leaving 9 bases not matched to a gene. The CDR3 sequence is 16 residues long. The germline CDR1 and CDR2 sequences are SGHVS and FQNEAQ. CDR3: CASSVGTGGVSYEQYL. The CDR3 coding sequence is TGTGCCAGCAGCGTCGGGACAGGGGGCGTGTCGTACGAGCAGTACTTA.

In this sample, this clonotype turned up many times. V and J are TRBV7-6 and TRBJ2-5, with D possibly matching TRBD1 (6 bases). This CDR3 is built from 15 residues. V lost 5 bases and J 2 bases, leaving 15 bases between the germline ends. The germline gives CDR1 SGHVS, CDR2 FNYEAQ. CDR3 region: CASSPPTGWQETQYF. CDR3 bases: TGTGCCAGCAGCCCCCCGACAGGTTGGCAAGAGACCCAGTACTTC.

This CDR3 reads CASSWVAGGLNEQFF. CDR3 in DNA: TGTGCCAGCAGTTGGGTGGCGGGAGGCCTTAATGAGCAGTTCTTC. The chain recombines TRBV28 with TRBJ2-1; TRBD2 matches 8 bases. CDR1 is MDHEN, CDR2 SYDVKM, per germline. There are 15 residues in the CDR3. Unmatched junction bases numbered 9, after V lost 4 bases and J lost 7 bases.

This clonotype was picked up many times. The rearrangement uses TRBV27 and TRBJ1-2; the match to TRBD1 covers 8 bases. The V segment lost 6 bases and the J segment 6 bases; nucleotides outside the gene matches: 15. The germline CDR1 and CDR2 sequences are MNHEY and SMNVEV (reference sequence). The CDR3 length is 16 residues. DNA of the CDR3: TGTGCCAGCAGCGATCAGTGGGGACAGGAGGTAGATGGCTACACCTTC. It is translated as CASSDQWGQEVDGYTF.

This clonotype was seen more than once but under ten times. The chain carries TRBV28 and TRBJ2-7, with a possible D match to TRBD2 (6 bases). Germline lookup yields CDR1 MDHEN and CDR2 SYDVKM. The CDR3 spans 13 residues. Trimming cost V 2 bases and J 4 bases, with 9 bases left between them. The CDR3 reads CASSLRERYEQYF. CDR3 coding DNA: TGTGCCAGCAGTTTACGGGAGAGATACGAGCAGTACTTC. Full variable domain (rest looked up from reference TRBV28 and TRBJ2-7): DVKVTQSSRYLVKRTGEKVFLECVQDMDHENMFWYRQDPGLGLRLIYFSYDVKMKEKGDIPEGYSVSREKKERFSLILESASTNQTSMYLCASSLRERYEQYFGPGTRLTVT.

In this sample, this clonotype turned up many times. The CDR3 region is CSVAEGYEQYF. The CDR3 DNA follows: TGCAGCGTTGCAGAAGGATACGAGCAGTACTTC. The chain couples TRBV29-1 to TRBJ2-7; D remains unclear. Germline CDR1 is SQVTM and CDR2 is ANQGSEA. The germline V and J ends were trimmed by 4 bases and 4 bases, with 8 bases remaining between them. The CDR3 consists of 11 residues.

This clonotype has only a few counts. The chain uses TRBV12-3 or TRBV12-4 and TRBJ2-5; D may be TRBD1 (6 bases). The CDR3 is 14 amino acids. Deletions cut 5 bases from V and 5 bases from J, with 15 bases between. CDR3 in amino acids: CASSQDQGWETQYF. The CDR3 region has the DNA TGTGCCAGCAGTCAAGATCAGGGGTGGGAGACCCAGTACTTC.

This clonotype was seen at least ten times. This chain links TRBV7-9 with TRBJ2-7, with D perhaps matching TRBD1 (5 bases). The CDR3 extends over 13 amino acids. Germline values: CDR1 SEHNR, CDR2 FQNEAQ (reference sequence). Deletions cut 4 bases from V and 1 base from J, with 8 bases between. CDR3 residues: CASSSRQSYEQYF. CDR3 nucleotide sequence: TGTGCCAGCAGCTCAAGACAGTCCTACGAGCAGTACTTC. Variable domain in full (rest from reference TRBV7-9 and TRBJ2-7): DTGVSQNPRHKITKRGQNVTFRCDPISEHNRLYWYRQTLGQGPEFLTYFQNEAQLEKSRLLSDRFSAERPKGSFSTLEIQRTEQGDSAMYLCASSSRQSYEQYFGPGTRLTVT.